The 9 T cell receptor beta chains below all came from one sample that was sequenced in a study of long-term antiretroviral therapy in people with HIV. Running of the v3.0 immunoSEQ assay took place at survey level. TCRdb's copy holds only in-frame clones and misses some; the assay was immunoSEQ multiplex PCR. The table has fewer than 35,000 clones, almost 97% seen once. The specimen comprised unsorted PBMCs, sampled 6.9 years after starting antiretroviral therapy. These receptors all come from a man aged 30-40 years with HIV.

The rearrangement links TRBV7-2 to TRBJ1-4; D ambiguous. This CDR3 has 11 residues. Trimming removed 3 bases at V and 7 bases at J, with 3 bases between. CDR1 and CDR2 from the germline V gene are SGHTA and FQGNSA. CDR3 nucleotide sequence: TGTGCCAGCAGCTTCGGTGAAAAACTGTTTTTT. Translation: CASSFGEKLFF.

This clone is a singleton in its sample. This rearrangement joins TRBV5-4 to TRBJ1-1; TRBD1 agrees at 8 bases. The CDR3 totals 13 residues. Germline CDR1 and CDR2: SGHNT and YYREEE (reference sequence). Losses at the gene ends were 4 bases for V and 6 bases for J; bases not matched to a gene: 5. The CDR3 sequence is CASSPDRDAEAFF. The CDR3 nucleotides read TGTGCCAGCAGCCCGGACAGGGACGCTGAAGCTTTCTTT.

This sequence joins TRBV6-4 and TRBJ2-3; 8 bases agree with TRBD1. There are 15 residues in the CDR3. The V and J ends lost 2 bases and 12 bases, in that order; junction bases with no gene match: 13. The germline V gene encodes CDR1 MRHNA and CDR2 SNTAGT. CDR3 bases: TGTGCCAGCAGTGACGGAGCCCCAACCGGGACAGGCCAGTATTTT. The encoded protein is CASSDGAPTGTGQYF.

The chain combines TRBV25-1 with TRBJ1-3; D is possibly TRBD1 (5 bases). There are 14 residues in the CDR3. Between the trimmed V and J ends, which lost 7 bases and 0 bases, there was a span of 10 bases. CDR1 MGHDK and CDR2 SYGVNS come from the germline V gene. The CDR3 nucleotides are TGTGCCAGCACAGGGAGTACCTCTGGAAACACCATATATTTT. Translated: CASTGSTSGNTIYF.

V usage is TRBV7-9 and J usage is TRBJ1-2; D gene unclear. Germline values: CDR1 SEHNR, CDR2 FQNEAQ (reference sequence). The V end lost 0 bases, the J end lost 0 bases, and 5 bases lay between the germline ends. The CDR3 consists of 14 residues. In DNA form, the CDR3 reads TGTGCCAGCAGCTTAGCGTCTCCTAACTATGGCTACACCTTC. Encoded protein: CASSLASPNYGYTF.

The chain recombines TRBV27 with TRBJ2-3, with a possible D match to TRBD1 (6 bases). The V gene's germline CDR1 is MNHEY and CDR2 SMNVEV (reference sequence). The V end was cut by 1 base, the J end by 4 bases, with 27 bases between. There are 20 residues in the CDR3. In nucleotides, the CDR3 is TGTGCCAGCAGTTTATTTTATCCGGACAGCCAATTAGAACGGTCAGATACGCAGTATTTT. Its translation is CASSLFYPDSQLERSDTQYF.

This chain connects TRBV9 to TRBJ1-4, with D possibly matching TRBD1 (6 bases). V dropped 3 bases and J dropped 4 bases, with 13 bases sitting between them. The CDR3 contains 15 residues. CDR1 SGDLS and CDR2 YYNGEE come from the germline V gene. The DNA for the CDR3 is TGTGCCAGCAGCGCGAGGGGGTTGATTAATGAAAAACTGTTTTTT. It specifies CASSARGLINEKLFF.

The CDR3 sequence is CASSPGLAVVVDTQYF. CDR3 coding DNA: TGTGCCAGCAGCCCAGGACTAGCGGTGGTGGTAGATACGCAGTATTTT. V is TRBV7-8 and J is TRBJ2-3; 10 nucleotides agree with TRBD2. The V and J ends lost 5 bases and 5 bases, in that order; junction bases with no gene match: 10. The length of the CDR3 is 16 residues. CDR1 SGHVS and CDR2 FQNEAQ come from the germline V gene. Looking up the rest from reference TRBV7-8 and TRBJ2-3 gives the full variable domain: GAGVSQSPRYKVAKRGQDVALRCDPISGHVSLFWYQQALGQGPEFLTYFQNEAQLDKSGLPSDRFFAERPEGSVSTLKIQRTQQEDSAVYLCASSPGLAVVVDTQYFGPGTRLTVL.

The chain uses TRBV7-2 and TRBJ2-3; 7 bases are a match to TRBD2. Germline V gene data show CDR1 as SGHTA and CDR2 as FQGNSA. With V trimmed by 1 base and J by 6 bases, 4 bases remained unmatched. This CDR3 comprises 14 residues. The CDR3 loop is CASSLGLAGDTQYF. DNA of the CDR3: TGTGCCAGCAGCTTAGGACTAGCCGGCGATACGCAGTATTTT.